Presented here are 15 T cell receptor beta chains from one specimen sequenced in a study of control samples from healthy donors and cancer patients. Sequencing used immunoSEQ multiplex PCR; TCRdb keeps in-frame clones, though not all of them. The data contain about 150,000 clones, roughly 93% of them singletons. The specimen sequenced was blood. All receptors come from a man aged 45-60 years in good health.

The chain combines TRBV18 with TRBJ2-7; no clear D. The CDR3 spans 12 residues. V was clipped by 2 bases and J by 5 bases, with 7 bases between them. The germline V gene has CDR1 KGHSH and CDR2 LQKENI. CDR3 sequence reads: CASSPGTHEQYF. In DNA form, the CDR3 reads TGTGCCAGCTCACCAGGAACCCACGAGCAGTACTTC.

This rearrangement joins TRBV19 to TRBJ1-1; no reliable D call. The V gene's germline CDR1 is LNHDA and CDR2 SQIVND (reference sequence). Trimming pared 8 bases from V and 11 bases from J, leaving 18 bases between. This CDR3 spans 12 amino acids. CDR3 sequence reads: CASASVPGRAFF. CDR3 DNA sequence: TGTGCCAGTGCTTCGGTTCCGGGCCGCGCTTTCTTT.

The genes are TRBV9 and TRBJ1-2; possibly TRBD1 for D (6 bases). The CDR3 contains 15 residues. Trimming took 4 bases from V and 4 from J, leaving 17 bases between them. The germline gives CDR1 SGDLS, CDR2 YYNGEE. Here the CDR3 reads CASSSRGGLGYGYTF. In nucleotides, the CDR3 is TGTGCCAGCAGCTCCCGGGGGGGGCTCGGCTATGGCTACACCTTC.

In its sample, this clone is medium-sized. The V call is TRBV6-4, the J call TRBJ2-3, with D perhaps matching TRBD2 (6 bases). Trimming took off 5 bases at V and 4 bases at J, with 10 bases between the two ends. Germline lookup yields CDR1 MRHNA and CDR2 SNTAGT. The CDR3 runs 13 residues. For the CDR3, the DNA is TGTGCCAGCAGTCTGGGGGAGGCAGATACGCAGTATTTT. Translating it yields CASSLGEADTQYF.

CDR3 in DNA: TGTGCCAGCAGCTCGTCCGGGACAGCCTACAATGAGCAGTTCTTC. As protein: CASSSSGTAYNEQFF. The J gene is TRBJ2-1, the V gene TRBV9; TRBD1 agrees at 7 bases. V gave up 4 bases and J gave up 2 bases; unmatched junction bases: 6. Germline V gene lookup returns CDR1 SGDLS and CDR2 YYNGEE. This CDR3 comprises 15 residues.

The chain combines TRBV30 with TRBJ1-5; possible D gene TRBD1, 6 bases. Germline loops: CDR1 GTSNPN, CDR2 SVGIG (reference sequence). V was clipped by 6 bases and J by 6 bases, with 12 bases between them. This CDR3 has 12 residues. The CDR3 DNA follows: TGTGCCTGCCAGGGGTTGCCTCAGCCCCAGCATTTT. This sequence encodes CACQGLPQPQHF.

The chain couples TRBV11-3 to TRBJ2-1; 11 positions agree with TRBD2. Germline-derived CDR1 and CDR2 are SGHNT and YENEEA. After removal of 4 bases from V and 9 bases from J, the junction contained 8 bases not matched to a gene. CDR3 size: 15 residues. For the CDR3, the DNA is TGTGCCAGCAGCTCGTCGCTAGCGGGAGGAGGTGAGCAGTTCTTC. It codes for CASSSSLAGGGEQFF. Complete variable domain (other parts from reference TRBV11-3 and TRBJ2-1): EAGVVQSPRYKIIEKKQPVAFWCNPISGHNTLYWYLQNLGQGPELLIRYENEEAVDDSQLPKDRFSAERLKGVDSTLKIQPAELGDSAVYLCASSSSLAGGGEQFFGPGTRLTVL.

The CDR3 protein is CASSLGRPNYGYTF. In DNA form, the CDR3 reads TGCGCCAGCAGCTTGGGACGGCCGAACTATGGCTACACCTTC. The chain links TRBV5-1 to TRBJ1-2, with D hard to call. This CDR3 is built from 14 residues. V dropped 0 bases and J dropped 2 bases, with 8 bases sitting between them. From germline, CDR1 is SGHRS and CDR2 YFSETQ.

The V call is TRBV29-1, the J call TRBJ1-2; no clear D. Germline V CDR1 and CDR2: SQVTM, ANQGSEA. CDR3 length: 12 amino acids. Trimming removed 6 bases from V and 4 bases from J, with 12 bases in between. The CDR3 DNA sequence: TGCAGCGTAGCCATCGAAACCTATGGCTACACCTTC. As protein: CSVAIETYGYTF.

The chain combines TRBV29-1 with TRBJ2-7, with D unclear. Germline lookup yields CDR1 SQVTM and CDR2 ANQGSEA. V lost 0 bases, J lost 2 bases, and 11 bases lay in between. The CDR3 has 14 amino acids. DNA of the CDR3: TGCAGCGTTGAAGATGGTTGGCTTACCTACGAGCAGTACTTC. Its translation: CSVEDGWLTYEQYF.

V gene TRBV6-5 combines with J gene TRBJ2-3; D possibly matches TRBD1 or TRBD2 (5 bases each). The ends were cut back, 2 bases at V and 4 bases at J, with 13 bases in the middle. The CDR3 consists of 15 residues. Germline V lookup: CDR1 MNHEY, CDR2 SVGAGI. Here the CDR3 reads CASSYGSGTADTQYF. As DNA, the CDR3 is TGTGCCAGCAGTTACGGGTCAGGGACCGCAGATACGCAGTATTTT.

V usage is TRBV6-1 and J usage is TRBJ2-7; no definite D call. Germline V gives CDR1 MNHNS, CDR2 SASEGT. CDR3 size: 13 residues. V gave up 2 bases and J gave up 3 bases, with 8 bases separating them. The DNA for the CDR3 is TGTGCCAGCAGTGAAACAGCTGGCTACGAGCAGTACTTC. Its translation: CASSETAGYEQYF.

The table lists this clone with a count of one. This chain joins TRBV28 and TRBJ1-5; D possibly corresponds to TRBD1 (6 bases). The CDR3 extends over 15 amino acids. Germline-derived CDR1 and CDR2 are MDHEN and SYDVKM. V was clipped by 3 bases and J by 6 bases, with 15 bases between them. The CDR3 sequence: CASSFRQGLGQPQHF. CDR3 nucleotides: TGTGCCAGCAGTTTTAGGCAGGGGCTTGGTCAGCCCCAGCATTTT.

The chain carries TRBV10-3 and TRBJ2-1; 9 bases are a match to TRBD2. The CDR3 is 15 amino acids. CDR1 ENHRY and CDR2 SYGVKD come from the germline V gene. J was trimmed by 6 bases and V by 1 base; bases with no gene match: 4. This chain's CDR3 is CAISELLAGINEQFF. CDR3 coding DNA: TGTGCCATCAGTGAGTTACTAGCGGGCATCAATGAGCAGTTCTTC.

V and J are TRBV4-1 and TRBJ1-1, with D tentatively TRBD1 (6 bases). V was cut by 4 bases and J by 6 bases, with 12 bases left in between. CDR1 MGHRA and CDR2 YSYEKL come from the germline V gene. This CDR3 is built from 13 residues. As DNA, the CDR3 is TGCGCCAGCAGCCGATTGGGGGGCGCTGAAGCTTTCTTT. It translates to CASSRLGGAEAFF.